What follows are 22 T cell receptor beta chains derived from one specimen sequenced in a study of T cell changes during pregnancy in multiple sclerosis. Sequencing was performed with immunoSEQ multiplex PCR; in TCRdb, only in-frame clones are kept and a portion is missing. This sample has approximately 38,000 clones, with roughly 90% found just once. This specimen consisted of CD8+ T cells from peripheral blood mononuclear cells, obtained in the third trimester of pregnancy. Receptors were obtained from a female donor with multiple sclerosis, enrolled in a pregnancy study.

This clone has just one count. This chain uses TRBV4-3 with TRBJ1-1; D is unclear. Germline lookup yields CDR1 LGHNA and CDR2 YSLEER. Deletions cut 3 bases from V and 4 bases from J, with 12 bases between. The CDR3 consists of 14 residues. CDR3 coding DNA: TGCGCCAGCAGCCAGTTCGGGGTGGGCACTGAAGCTTTCTTT. This gives the protein CASSQFGVGTEAFF.

The V call is TRBV7-3, the J call TRBJ2-6, with TRBD1 matching 7 bases. Germline V gene sequence: CDR1 SGHTA, CDR2 FQGTGA. This CDR3 comprises 16 residues. Trimming cost V 5 bases and J 0 bases; bases outside gene matches: 4. The CDR3 loop is CASSVTGASGANVLTF. The DNA for the CDR3 is TGTGCCAGCAGCGTTACAGGGGCCTCTGGGGCCAACGTCCTGACTTTC.

The genes are TRBV28 and TRBJ2-7; the match to TRBD1 covers 7 bases. The CDR3 is made up of 13 amino acids. From germline, CDR1 is MDHEN and CDR2 SYDVKM. V lost 7 bases and J lost 0; bases outside the gene matches: 3. CDR3 residues: CASIDRVSYEQYF. CDR3 DNA sequence: TGTGCCAGCATCGACAGGGTCTCCTACGAGCAGTACTTC.

V gene TRBV27 combines with J gene TRBJ2-1, with 7 bases lining up with TRBD2. The CDR3 sequence is 15 residues long. Germline CDR1 reads MNHEY; CDR2 reads SMNVEV (reference sequence). Trimming took 2 bases from V and 3 from J; bases not matched to a gene: 4. CDR3 protein: CASSLGSGDYNEQFF. The CDR3 DNA is TGTGCCAGCAGTTTAGGGAGCGGGGACTACAATGAGCAGTTCTTC.

Only a few counts were recorded for this clone. J is TRBJ1-1 and V is TRBV4-1; tentatively, D is TRBD1 (5 bases). The germline gives CDR1 MGHRA, CDR2 YSYEKL. The length of the CDR3 is 14 residues. Trimming removed 1 base at V and 3 bases at J, with 9 bases between. The CDR3 sequence: CASSQVAGHTEAFF. The CDR3 nucleotides are TGCGCCAGCAGCCAAGTAGCAGGGCACACTGAAGCTTTCTTT.

The chain employs TRBV7-2 and TRBJ2-1; a weak D match, TRBD1 (6 bases). The CDR3 is made up of 14 amino acids. Trimming cost V 0 bases and J 7 bases, with 10 bases left between them. Looked up from germline, CDR1 is SGHTA and CDR2 is FQGNSA. This CDR3 reads CASSLAGGRNEQFF. In DNA, the CDR3 is TGTGCCAGCAGCTTAGCAGGGGGTAGGAATGAGCAGTTCTTC.

J is TRBJ1-2 and V is TRBV19; 7 bases are shared with TRBD1. The CDR3 has 16 amino acids. The germline V gene encodes CDR1 LNHDA and CDR2 SQIVND (reference sequence). V trimming: 0 bases; J trimming: 6 bases; junction bases outside the gene matches: 10. The CDR3 nucleotides read TGTGCCAGTAGTATAGATCTGAGGGGGCTTCATGATGGCTACACCTTC. Translating it yields CASSIDLRGLHDGYTF.

The J gene is TRBJ2-1, the V gene TRBV4-1; D is unresolved. Trimming removed 1 base at V and 8 bases at J, with 9 bases between. The CDR3 is 13 amino acids. From germline, CDR1 is MGHRA and CDR2 YSYEKL. In DNA form, the CDR3 reads TGCGCCAGCAGCCAAGTCGGTAAAGATGAGCAGTTCTTC. Its translation: CASSQVGKDEQFF.

The genes are TRBV4-3 and TRBJ2-7; TRBD1 agrees at 10 bases. The CDR3 is 16 residues long. Germline V gene lookup returns CDR1 LGHNA and CDR2 YSLEER. J gave up 3 bases and V 0 bases, and 5 bases lay outside the gene matches. Here the CDR3 DNA reads TGCGCCAGCAGCCAAGATTCGACAGGGGGCGGCTACGAGCAGTACTTC. Its protein is CASSQDSTGGGYEQYF.

This clone is a singleton in its sample. Here the CDR3 reads CASSEIRDTQYF. For the CDR3, the DNA is TGTGCCAGCAGTGAAATCCGAGATACGCAGTATTTT. V is TRBV2 and J is TRBJ2-3; D remains unclear. Germline V CDR1 and CDR2: SNHLY, FYNNEI. Trimming removed 2 bases at V and 5 bases at J, with 5 bases between. There are 12 residues in the CDR3.

The CDR3 sequence: CASSQGTDLYEQYF. CDR3 nucleotide sequence: TGCGCCAGCAGCCAAGGGACAGATTTATACGAGCAGTACTTC. The V and J genes are TRBV4-3 and TRBJ2-7, with D possibly TRBD1 on 6 matching bases. Germline V gene sequence: CDR1 LGHNA, CDR2 YSLEER. Trimming stripped 1 base from V and 4 bases from J, with 11 bases between. This CDR3 region has 14 residues.

The rearrangement joins TRBV25-1 to TRBJ1-1, with TRBD1 as a possible D gene (6 bases). The CDR3 contains 11 residues. Trimming stripped 3 bases from V and 11 bases from J, with 10 bases between. Germline CDR1 is MGHDK and CDR2 is SYGVNS. CDR3 bases: TGTGCCAGCAGTGACAGGGGCAGCGCTTTCTTT. Protein sequence: CASSDRGSAFF. Full variable domain (remainder filled in from reference TRBV25-1 and TRBJ1-1): EADIYQTPRYLVIGTGKKITLECSQTMGHDKMYWYQQDPGMELHLIHYSYGVNSTEKGDLSSESTVSRIRTEHFPLTLESARPSHTSQYLCASSDRGSAFFGQGTRLTVV.

The rearrangement uses TRBV27 and TRBJ1-1; D remains ambiguous. V shed 1 base and J shed 10 bases, with 19 bases lying between them. Looked up from germline, CDR1 is MNHEY and CDR2 is SMNVEV (reference sequence). This CDR3 is 15 amino acids long. CDR3 loop: CASSLFFGYFGRAFF. The CDR3 DNA follows: TGTGCCAGCAGTTTATTTTTCGGGTATTTTGGGAGAGCTTTCTTT.

The chain uses TRBV9 and TRBJ2-3, with 7 bases matching TRBD2. This CDR3 has 15 amino acids. V trimming: 0 bases; J trimming: 4 bases; junction bases outside the gene matches: 5. Germline V gene lookup returns CDR1 SGDLS and CDR2 YYNGEE. CDR3: CASSVGGGFADTQYF. In nucleotides, the CDR3 is TGTGCCAGCAGCGTAGGGGGGGGATTCGCAGATACGCAGTATTTT.

The CDR3 bases are TGTGCCAGCAGCTTCGCCGGGACAGGGTTCTACAATGAGCAGTTCTTC. It translates to CASSFAGTGFYNEQFF. The chain joins TRBV11-2 to TRBJ2-1; 9 bases align to TRBD1. CDR1 and CDR2 (germline): SGHAT, FQNNGV. V gave up 3 bases and J gave up 3 bases; unmatched junction bases: 6. The CDR3 runs 16 residues.

This clone was recorded once. The V and J genes are TRBV9 and TRBJ2-7, with D perhaps matching TRBD2 (6 bases). Trimming removed 4 bases from V and 7 bases from J, with 21 bases in between. This CDR3 is 15 amino acids long. Germline CDR1 reads SGDLS; CDR2 reads YYNGEE. CDR3 residues: CASSPAGRLSGEQYF. The DNA of the CDR3 is TGTGCCAGCAGCCCCGCCGGGAGACTCTCAGGGGAGCAGTACTTC.

The gene calls are TRBV7-6 and TRBJ2-3, with D maybe TRBD1 (6 bases). CDR3 length equals 17 residues. Trimming pared 5 bases from V and 1 base from J, leaving 19 bases between. In germline, CDR1 is SGHVS, CDR2 FNYEAQ. Written as DNA, the CDR3 is TGTGCCAGCAGCCCAACCTCCTTGGACAGCCGCACAGATACGCAGTATTTT. Its protein is CASSPTSLDSRTDTQYF.

The chain links TRBV4-3 to TRBJ2-7; weak D call: TRBD2 (5 bases). CDR3 length: 14 residues. Trimming took off 1 base at V and 2 bases at J, with 9 bases between the two ends. CDR1 LGHNA and CDR2 YSLEER come from the germline V gene. CDR3 sequence (DNA): TGCGCCAGCAGCCAAGGGACGGGAACCTACGAGCAGTACTTC. Translation: CASSQGTGTYEQYF.

V usage is TRBV30 and J usage is TRBJ1-1, with TRBD1 matching over 8 bases. The CDR3 is made up of 13 amino acids. Germline V gene lookup returns CDR1 GTSNPN and CDR2 SVGIG (reference sequence). V lost 8 bases and J lost 6; bases outside the gene matches: 11. The CDR3 protein is CAAQQGGLSEAFF. As DNA, the CDR3 is TGTGCCGCCCAACAGGGGGGACTTTCTGAAGCTTTCTTT. Variable domain in full (rest from reference TRBV30 and TRBJ1-1): SQTIHQWPATLVQPVGSPLSLECTVEGTSNPNLYWYRQAAGRGLQLLFYSVGIGQISSEVPQNLSASRPQDRQFILSSKKLLLSDSGFYLCAAQQGGLSEAFFGQGTRLTVV.

This clone occurred a few times. One end of the junction varies from germline; a read error may be responsible. The genes are TRBV7-9 and TRBJ1-1; unclear D gene. The germline V gene encodes CDR1 SEHNR and CDR2 FQNEAQ (reference sequence). CDR3 length: 14 residues. The CDR3: CASSDNNENTEAFF. As DNA, the CDR3 is TGCGCCAGCAGCGATAACAATGAGAACACTGAAGCTTTCTTT.

The rearrangement links TRBV7-9 to TRBJ1-1; tentative D call: TRBD1 (5 bases). There are 15 residues in the CDR3. Per germline, CDR1 SEHNR and CDR2 FQNEAQ (reference sequence). The V gene lost 1 base and the J gene lost 1 base, with 10 bases spanning the gap. The chain's CDR3 is CASSLGGGQNTEAFF. In DNA form, the CDR3 reads TGTGCCAGCAGCTTAGGGGGGGGTCAGAACACTGAAGCTTTCTTT.

The chain combines TRBV7-9 with TRBJ2-1; D is unclear. Germline V lookup: CDR1 SEHNR, CDR2 FQNEAQ (reference sequence). This CDR3 comprises 10 residues. V shed 2 bases and J shed 10 bases, with 3 bases lying between them. For the CDR3, the DNA is TGTGCCAGCAGCTTACGGGAGCAGTTCTTC. It translates to CASSLREQFF.